Sequencing of this TCR beta chain was carried out in a study of blood T cell repertoires in COVID-19. The CDR3 extends over 16 amino acids. The V gene's germline CDR1 is SGHTA and CDR2 FQGNSA. Assay: immunoSEQ multiplex PCR; the TCRdb copy retains only in-frame clones and omits some. The table shows fewer than 350,000 clones, with about nine tenths occurring only once. In the case of this clone: The junction differs from germline at one of its ends, possibly a read error.

Specimen: PBMCs or T cells enriched from blood (not recorded which). The clonotype comes from a man aged 60 to 69 who had recovered from COVID-19. The V and J genes are TRBV7-2 and TRBJ2-1; 10 nucleotides match TRBD1. CDR3 nucleotide sequence: TGTGCCAGCAGCATAGCCGGGACAGGGGCGGCTAATGAGCAGTTCTTC. Translating it yields CASSIAGTGAANEQFF. Based on the CDR3 plus reference TRBV7-2 and TRBJ2-1, the full variable domain is GAGVSQSPSNKVTEKGKDVELRCDPISGHTALYWYRQSLGQGLEFLIYFQGNSAPDKSGLPSDRFSAERTGGSVSTLTIQRTQQEDSAVYLCASSIAGTGAANEQFFGPGTRLTVL.